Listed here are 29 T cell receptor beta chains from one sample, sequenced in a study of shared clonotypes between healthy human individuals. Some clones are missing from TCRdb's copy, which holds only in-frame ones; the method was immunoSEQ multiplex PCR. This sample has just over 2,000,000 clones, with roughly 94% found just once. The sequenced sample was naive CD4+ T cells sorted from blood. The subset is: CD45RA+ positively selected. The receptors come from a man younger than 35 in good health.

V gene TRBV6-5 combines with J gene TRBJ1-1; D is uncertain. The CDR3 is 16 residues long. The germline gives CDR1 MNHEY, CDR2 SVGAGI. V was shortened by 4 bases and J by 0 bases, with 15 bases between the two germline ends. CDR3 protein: CASSSSWGTLNTEAFF. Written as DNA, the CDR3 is TGTGCCAGCAGTTCGTCATGGGGAACGCTGAACACTGAAGCTTTCTTT.

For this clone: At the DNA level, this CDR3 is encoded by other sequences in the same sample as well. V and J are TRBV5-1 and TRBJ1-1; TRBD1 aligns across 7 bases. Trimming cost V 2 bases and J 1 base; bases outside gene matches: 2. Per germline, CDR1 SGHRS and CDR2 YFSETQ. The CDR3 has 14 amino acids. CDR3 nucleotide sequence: TGCGCCAGCAGCTTTAGGACAGGGAACACTGAAGCTTTCTTT. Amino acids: CASSFRTGNTEAFF.

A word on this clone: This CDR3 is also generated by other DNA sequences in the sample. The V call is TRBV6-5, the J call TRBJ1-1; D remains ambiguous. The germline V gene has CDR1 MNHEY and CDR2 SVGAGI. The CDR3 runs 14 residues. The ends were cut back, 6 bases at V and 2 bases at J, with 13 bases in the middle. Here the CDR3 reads CASSPRAGNTEAFF. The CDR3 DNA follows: TGTGCCAGCAGCCCGAGGGCGGGAAACACTGAAGCTTTCTTT.

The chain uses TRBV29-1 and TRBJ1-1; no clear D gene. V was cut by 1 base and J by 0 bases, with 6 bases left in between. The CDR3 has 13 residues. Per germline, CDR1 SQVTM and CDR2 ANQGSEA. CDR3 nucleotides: TGCAGCGTTGAAGGACATATGAACACTGAAGCTTTCTTT. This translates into CSVEGHMNTEAFF. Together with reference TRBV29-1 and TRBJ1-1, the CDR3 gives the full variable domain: SAVISQKPSRDICQRGTSLTIQCQVDSQVTMMFWYRQQPGQSLTLIATANQGSEATYESGFVIDKFPISRPNLTFSTLTVSNMSPEDSSIYLCSVEGHMNTEAFFGQGTRLTVV.

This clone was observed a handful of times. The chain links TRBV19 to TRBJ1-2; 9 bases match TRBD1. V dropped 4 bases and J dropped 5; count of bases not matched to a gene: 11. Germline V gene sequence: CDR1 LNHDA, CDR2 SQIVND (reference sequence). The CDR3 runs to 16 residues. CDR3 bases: TGTGCCAGTAGTACCCTCCGACAGGGGGTGGGGTATGGCTACACCTTC. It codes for CASSTLRQGVGYGYTF.

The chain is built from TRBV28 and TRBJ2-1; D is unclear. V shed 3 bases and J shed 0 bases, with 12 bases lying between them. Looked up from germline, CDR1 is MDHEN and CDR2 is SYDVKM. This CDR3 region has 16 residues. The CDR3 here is CASSFKSLLSYNEQFF. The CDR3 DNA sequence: TGTGCCAGCAGTTTTAAATCTCTCCTCTCCTACAATGAGCAGTTCTTC.

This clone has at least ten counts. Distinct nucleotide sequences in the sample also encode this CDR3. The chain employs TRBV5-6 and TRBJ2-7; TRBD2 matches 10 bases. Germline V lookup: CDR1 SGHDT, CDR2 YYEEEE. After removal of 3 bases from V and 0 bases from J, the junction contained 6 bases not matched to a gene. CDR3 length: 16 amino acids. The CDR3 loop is CASSYLGLADSYEQYF. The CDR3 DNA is TGTGCCAGCAGCTACCTCGGACTAGCGGACTCCTACGAGCAGTACTTC.

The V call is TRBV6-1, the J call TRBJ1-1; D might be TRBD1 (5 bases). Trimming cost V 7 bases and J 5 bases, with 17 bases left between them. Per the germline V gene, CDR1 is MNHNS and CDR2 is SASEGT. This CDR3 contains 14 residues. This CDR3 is CASTLPEGRTEAFF. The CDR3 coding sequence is TGTGCCAGCACTCTCCCTGAGGGGCGAACTGAAGCTTTCTTT.

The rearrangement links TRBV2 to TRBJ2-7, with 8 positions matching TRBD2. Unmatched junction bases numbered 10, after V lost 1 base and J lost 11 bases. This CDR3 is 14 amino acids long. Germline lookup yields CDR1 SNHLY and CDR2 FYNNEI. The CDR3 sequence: CASSEETGGLREYF. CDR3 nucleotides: TGTGCCAGCAGTGAAGAGACGGGAGGGCTAAGGGAGTACTTC. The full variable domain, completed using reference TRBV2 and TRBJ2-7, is EPEVTQTPSHQVTQMGQEVILRCVPISNHLYFYWYRQILGQKVEFLVSFYNNEISEKSEIFDDQFSVERPDGSNFTLKIRSTKLEDSAMYFCASSEETGGLREYFGPGTRLTVT.

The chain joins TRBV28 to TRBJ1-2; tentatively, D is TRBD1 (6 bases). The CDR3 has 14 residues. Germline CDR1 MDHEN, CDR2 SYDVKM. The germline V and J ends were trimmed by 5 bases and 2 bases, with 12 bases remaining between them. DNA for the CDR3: TGTGCCAGCAGTGGAGAGAGGGGGAACTATGGCTACACCTTC. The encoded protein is CASSGERGNYGYTF.

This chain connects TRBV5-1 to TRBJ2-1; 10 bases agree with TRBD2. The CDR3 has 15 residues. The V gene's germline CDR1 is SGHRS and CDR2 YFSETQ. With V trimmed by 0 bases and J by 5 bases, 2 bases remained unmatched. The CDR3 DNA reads TGCGCCAGCAGCTTGGGGACTAGCGGCAACAATGAGCAGTTCTTC. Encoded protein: CASSLGTSGNNEQFF.

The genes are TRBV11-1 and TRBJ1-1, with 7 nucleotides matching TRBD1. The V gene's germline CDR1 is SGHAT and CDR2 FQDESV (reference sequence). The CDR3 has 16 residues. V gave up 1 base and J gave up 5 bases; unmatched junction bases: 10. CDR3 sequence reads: CASSLGPTGAGTEAFF. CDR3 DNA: TGTGCCAGCAGCTTAGGCCCTACAGGGGCGGGTACTGAAGCTTTCTTT.

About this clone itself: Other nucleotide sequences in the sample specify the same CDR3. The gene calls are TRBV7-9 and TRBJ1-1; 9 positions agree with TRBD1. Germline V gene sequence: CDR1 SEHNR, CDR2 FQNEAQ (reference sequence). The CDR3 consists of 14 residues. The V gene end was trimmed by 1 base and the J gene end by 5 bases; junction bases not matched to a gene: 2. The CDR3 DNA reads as TGTGCCAGCAGCTTAGGACAGGGGGAGACTGAAGCTTTCTTT. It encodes CASSLGQGETEAFF. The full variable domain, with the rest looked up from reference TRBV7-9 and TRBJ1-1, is DTGVSQNPRHKITKRGQNVTFRCDPISEHNRLYWYRQTLGQGPEFLTYFQNEAQLEKSRLLSDRFSAERPKGSFSTLEIQRTEQGDSAMYLCASSLGQGETEAFFGQGTRLTVV.

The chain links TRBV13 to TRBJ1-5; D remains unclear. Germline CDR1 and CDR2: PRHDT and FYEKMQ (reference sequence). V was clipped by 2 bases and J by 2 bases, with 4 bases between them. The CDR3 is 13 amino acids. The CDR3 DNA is TGTGCCAGCAGCTTAAAAGGCAATCAGCCCCAGCATTTT. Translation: CASSLKGNQPQHF. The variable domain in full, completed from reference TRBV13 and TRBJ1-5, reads AAGVIQSPRHLIKEKRETATLKCYPIPRHDTVYWYQQGPGQDPQFLISFYEKMQSDKGSIPDRFSAQQFSDYHSELNMSSLELGDSALYFCASSLKGNQPQHFGDGTRLSIL.

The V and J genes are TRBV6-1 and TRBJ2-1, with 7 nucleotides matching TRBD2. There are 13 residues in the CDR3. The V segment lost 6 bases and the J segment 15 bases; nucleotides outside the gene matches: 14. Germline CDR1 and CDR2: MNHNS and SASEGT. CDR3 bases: TGTGCCAGCAGGACCCTTGATTTAGCGGGCGGGTTCTTC. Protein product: CASRTLDLAGGFF.

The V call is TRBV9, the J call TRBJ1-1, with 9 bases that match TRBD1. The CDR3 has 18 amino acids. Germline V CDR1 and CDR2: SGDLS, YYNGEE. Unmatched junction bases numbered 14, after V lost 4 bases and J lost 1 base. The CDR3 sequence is CASSPNMGQGGTNTEAFF. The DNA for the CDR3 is TGTGCCAGCAGCCCGAACATGGGACAGGGAGGGACGAACACTGAAGCTTTCTTT.

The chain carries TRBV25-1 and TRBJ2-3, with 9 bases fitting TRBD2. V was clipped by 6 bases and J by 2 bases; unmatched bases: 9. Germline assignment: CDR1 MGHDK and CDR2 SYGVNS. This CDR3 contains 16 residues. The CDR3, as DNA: TGTGCCAGCAGAGCGGGGGGAGGCAGGGACACAGATACGCAGTATTTT. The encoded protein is CASRAGGGRDTDTQYF.

The DNA of the CDR3 is TGCAGCGTTGGAGGGACAGACACTAACTATGGCTACACCTTC. As protein: CSVGGTDTNYGYTF. The V and J genes are TRBV29-1 and TRBJ1-2, with 7 bases fitting TRBD1. Per the germline V gene, CDR1 is SQVTM and CDR2 is ANQGSEA. With V trimmed by 4 bases and J by 0 bases, 5 bases remained unmatched. CDR3 size: 14 residues.

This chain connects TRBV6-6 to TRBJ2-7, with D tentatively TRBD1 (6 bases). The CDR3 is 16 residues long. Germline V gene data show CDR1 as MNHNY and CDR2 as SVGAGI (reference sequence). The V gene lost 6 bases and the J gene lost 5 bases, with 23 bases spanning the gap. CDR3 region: CASSYVGAGNGDEQYF. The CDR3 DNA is TGTGCCAGCAGCTACGTGGGGGCAGGGAATGGGGACGAGCAGTACTTC.

This CDR3 is CSASLSETQYF. CDR3 nucleotides: TGCAGTGCTAGTCTTTCCGAGACCCAGTACTTC. The gene calls are TRBV20-1 and TRBJ2-5; D call uncertain. From germline, CDR1 is DFQATT and CDR2 SNEGSKA (reference sequence). The V end lost 3 bases, the J end lost 5 bases, and 7 bases lay between the germline ends. The CDR3 consists of 11 residues.

CDR3 DNA sequence: TGTGCCAGCAGTGGGGCTAGCGATATCCCCTCGCAGTATTTT. It translates to CASSGASDIPSQYF. The chain has TRBV6-6 and TRBJ2-3; a possible D gene is TRBD2 (6 bases). The CDR3 is 14 residues long. V dropped 5 bases and J dropped 10 bases, with 19 bases sitting between them. Germline CDR1 MNHNY, CDR2 SVGAGI (reference sequence).

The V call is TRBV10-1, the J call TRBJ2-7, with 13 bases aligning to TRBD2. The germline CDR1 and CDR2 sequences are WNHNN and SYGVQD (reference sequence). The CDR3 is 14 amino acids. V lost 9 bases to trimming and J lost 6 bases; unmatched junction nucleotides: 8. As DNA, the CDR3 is TGCGCCAGAAGGACTAGCGGGAGAGCGTCCGAGCAGTACTTC. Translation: CARRTSGRASEQYF.

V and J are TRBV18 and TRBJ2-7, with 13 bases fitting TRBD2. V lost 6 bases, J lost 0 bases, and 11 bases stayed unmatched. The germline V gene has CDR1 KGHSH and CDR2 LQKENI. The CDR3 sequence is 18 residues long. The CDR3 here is CASSTRLAGGGSSYEQYF. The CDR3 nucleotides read TGTGCCAGCTCGACACGACTAGCGGGAGGAGGATCCTCCTACGAGCAGTACTTC.

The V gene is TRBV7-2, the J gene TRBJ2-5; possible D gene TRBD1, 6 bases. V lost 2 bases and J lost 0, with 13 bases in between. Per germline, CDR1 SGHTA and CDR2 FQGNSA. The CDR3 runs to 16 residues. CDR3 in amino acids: CASSLSGRGYQETQYF. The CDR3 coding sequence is TGTGCCAGCAGCTTAAGTGGCAGGGGATACCAAGAGACCCAGTACTTC.

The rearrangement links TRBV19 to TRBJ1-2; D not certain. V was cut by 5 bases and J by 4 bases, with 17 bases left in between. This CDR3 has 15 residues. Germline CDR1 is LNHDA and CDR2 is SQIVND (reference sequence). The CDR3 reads CASSSAGLASYGYTF. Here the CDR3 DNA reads TGTGCCAGTAGTTCGGCGGGTCTCGCCTCCTATGGCTACACCTTC. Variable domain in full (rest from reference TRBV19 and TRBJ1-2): DGGITQSPKYLFRKEGQNVTLSCEQNLNHDAMYWYRQDPGQGLRLIYYSQIVNDFQKGDIAEGYSVSREKKESFPLTVTSAQKNPTAFYLCASSSAGLASYGYTFGSGTRLTVV.

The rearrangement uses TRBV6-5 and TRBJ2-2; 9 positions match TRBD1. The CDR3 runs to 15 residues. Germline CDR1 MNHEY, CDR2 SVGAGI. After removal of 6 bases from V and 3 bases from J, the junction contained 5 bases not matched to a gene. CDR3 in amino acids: CASRQGALYTGELFF. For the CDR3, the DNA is TGTGCCAGCAGACAGGGGGCGCTTTACACCGGGGAGCTGTTTTTT.

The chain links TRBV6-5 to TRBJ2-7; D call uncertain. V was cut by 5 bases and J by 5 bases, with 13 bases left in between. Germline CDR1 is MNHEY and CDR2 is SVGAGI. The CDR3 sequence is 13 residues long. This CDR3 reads CASSRGRAHEQYF. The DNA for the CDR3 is TGTGCCAGCAGTCGAGGCCGAGCCCACGAGCAGTACTTC.

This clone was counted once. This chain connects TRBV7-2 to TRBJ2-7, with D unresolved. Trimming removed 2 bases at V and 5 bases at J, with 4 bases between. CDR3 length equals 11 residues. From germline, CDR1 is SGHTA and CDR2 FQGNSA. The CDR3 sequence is CASSLLHEQYF. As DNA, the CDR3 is TGTGCCAGCAGCTTACTCCACGAGCAGTACTTC.

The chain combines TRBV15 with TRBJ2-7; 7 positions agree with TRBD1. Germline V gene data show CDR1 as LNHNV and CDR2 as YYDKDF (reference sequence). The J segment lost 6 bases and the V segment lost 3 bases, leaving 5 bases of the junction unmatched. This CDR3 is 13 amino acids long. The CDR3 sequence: CATSRTGSSEQYF. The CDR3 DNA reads TGTGCCACCAGCAGGACAGGGAGTTCCGAGCAGTACTTC.